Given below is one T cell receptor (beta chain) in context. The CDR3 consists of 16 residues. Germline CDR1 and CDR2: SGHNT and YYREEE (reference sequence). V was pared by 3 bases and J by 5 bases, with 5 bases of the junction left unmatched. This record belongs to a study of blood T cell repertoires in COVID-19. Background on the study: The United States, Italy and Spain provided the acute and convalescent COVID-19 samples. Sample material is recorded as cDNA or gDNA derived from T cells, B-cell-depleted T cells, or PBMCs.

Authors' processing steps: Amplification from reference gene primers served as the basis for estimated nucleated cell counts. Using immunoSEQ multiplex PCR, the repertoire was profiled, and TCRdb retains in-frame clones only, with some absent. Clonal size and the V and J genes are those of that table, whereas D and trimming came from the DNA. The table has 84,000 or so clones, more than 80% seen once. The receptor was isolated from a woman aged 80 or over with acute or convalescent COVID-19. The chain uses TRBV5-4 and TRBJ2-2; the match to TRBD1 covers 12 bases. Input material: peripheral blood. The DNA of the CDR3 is TGTGCCAGCAGCTCCGGGGACAGGGGGCAGACCGGGGAGCTGTTTTTT. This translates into CASSSGDRGQTGELFF.